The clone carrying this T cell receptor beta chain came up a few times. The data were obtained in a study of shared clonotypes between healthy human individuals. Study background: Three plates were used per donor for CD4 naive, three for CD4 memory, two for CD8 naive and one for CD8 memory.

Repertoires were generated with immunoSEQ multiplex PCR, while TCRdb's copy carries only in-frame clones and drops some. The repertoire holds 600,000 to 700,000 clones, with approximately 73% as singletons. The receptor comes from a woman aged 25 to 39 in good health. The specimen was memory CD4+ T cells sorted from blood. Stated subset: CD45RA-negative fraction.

The CDR3 DNA reads as TGCGCCAGCAGTGAGCAAGAGAACACTGAAGCTTTCTTT. It specifies CASSEQENTEAFF. The rearrangement uses TRBV10-2 and TRBJ1-1; D is unresolved. V lost 2 bases to trimming and J lost 1 base, with 5 bases between them. The CDR3 has 13 amino acids. Per germline, CDR1 WSHSY and CDR2 SAAADI.